The clone carrying this T cell receptor (beta chain) appeared many times. The antigen remains unidentified. V gave up 3 bases and J gave up 6 bases; unmatched junction bases: 7. There are 15 residues in the CDR3. Per the germline V gene, CDR1 is DFQATT and CDR2 is SNEGSKA (reference sequence). Addition of a universal primer site occurred through template switching, and cDNA carried unique molecular identifiers. Each CDR3 protein gets one entry after TCRdb re-called the 5' RACE reads with MiXCR. This sample has more than 250,000 distinct CDR3 sequences, with around 8.8% found just once. The data were obtained in a study of identical twins. Whole-study results and caveats: With abundant cord blood beta clonotypes, insertions were fewer; memory repertoires showed no such pattern.

Healthy Caucasians provided all donations. These records were also assigned to another study, of yellow fever vaccine responses in identical twins.

The J gene is TRBJ2-2, the V gene TRBV20-1; 10 nucleotides line up with TRBD1. Source material: memory (CD45RO+) T cells sorted from blood. This TCR was sampled from a young woman in good health. CDR3 nucleotide sequence: TGCAGTGCTAGGATTGCGGGACAGGGGTCCGGGGAGCTGTTTTTT. It codes for CSARIAGQGSGELFF.